Reported below is one TCR beta chain. The source of the sample is a study of T-cell reconstitution after alpha-beta-depleted transplantation in children. The TCRbeta library incorporated unique molecular identifiers. TCRdb recomputed calls from the PCR reads with MiXCR, one row per CDR3 protein. The sample records approximately 83,000 distinct CDR3 sequences, 9% to 15% being singletons. The CDR3 is made up of 18 amino acids. The V gene's germline CDR1 is SGHNT and CDR2 YYREEE (reference sequence). V was cut by 0 bases and J by 0 bases, with 16 bases left in between. The source material was PBMCs from the stem cell graft donor, sampled from the stem cell graft. This TCR was sampled from a human donor who donated a stem cell graft to a child with inherited bone marrow failure. The V gene is TRBV5-4, the J gene TRBJ2-1, with D perhaps given as TRBD1 or TRBD2 (5 bases each). The CDR3 coding sequence is TGTGCCAGCAGCTTGGGGGGACCCCTCTCGGGCTCCTACAATGAGCAGTTCTTC. Translating gives CASSLGGPLSGSYNEQFF.